This TCR beta chain was observed in a study of shared clonotypes between healthy human individuals. The germline V and J ends were trimmed by 0 bases and 11 bases, with 14 bases remaining between them. Germline loops: CDR1 GTSNPN, CDR2 SVGIG (reference sequence). The CDR3 runs 14 residues. Some clones are missing from TCRdb's copy, which holds only in-frame ones; the method was immunoSEQ multiplex PCR. The repertoire holds about 490,000 clones, with around 78% as singletons. The material sequenced was PBMCs. This TCR was sampled from a woman in her 40s in good health. Some clones in this sample may be carry-over from other donors' samples. This rearrangement joins TRBV30 to TRBJ1-6, with no clear D. As DNA, the CDR3 is TGTGCCTGGAGTGTACAGCGGGGAAGCCCACCCCTCCACTTT. Its translation: CAWSVQRGSPPLHF.